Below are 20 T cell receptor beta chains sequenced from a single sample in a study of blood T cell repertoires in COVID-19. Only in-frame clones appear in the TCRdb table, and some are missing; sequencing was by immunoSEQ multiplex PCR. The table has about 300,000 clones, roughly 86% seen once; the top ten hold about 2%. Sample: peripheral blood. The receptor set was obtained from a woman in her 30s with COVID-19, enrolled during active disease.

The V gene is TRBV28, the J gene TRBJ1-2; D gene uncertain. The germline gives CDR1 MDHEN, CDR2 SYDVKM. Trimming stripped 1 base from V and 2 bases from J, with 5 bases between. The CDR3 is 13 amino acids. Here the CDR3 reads CASSLSGNYGYTF. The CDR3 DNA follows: TGTGCCAGCAGTTTATCCGGGAACTATGGCTACACCTTC.

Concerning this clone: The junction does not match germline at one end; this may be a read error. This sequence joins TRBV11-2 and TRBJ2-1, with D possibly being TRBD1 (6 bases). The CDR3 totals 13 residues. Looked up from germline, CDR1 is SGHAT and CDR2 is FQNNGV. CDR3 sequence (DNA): TGTGCCAGCAGCTTTGGGGGCCGGGACGGCCGAATCTTC. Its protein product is CASSFGGRDGRIF.

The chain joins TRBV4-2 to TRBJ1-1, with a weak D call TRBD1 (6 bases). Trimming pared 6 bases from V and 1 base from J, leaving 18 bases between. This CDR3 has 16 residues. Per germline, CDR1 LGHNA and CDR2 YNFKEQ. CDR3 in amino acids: CASRHSFRGGNTEAFF. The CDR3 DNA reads TGTGCCAGCAGGCACTCTTTCAGGGGTGGGAACACTGAAGCTTTCTTT.

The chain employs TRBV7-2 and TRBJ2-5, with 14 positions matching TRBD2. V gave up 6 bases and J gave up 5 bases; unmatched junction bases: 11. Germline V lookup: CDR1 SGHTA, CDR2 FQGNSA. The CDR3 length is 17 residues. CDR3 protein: CASRGPGTSGGQETQYF. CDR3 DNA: TGTGCCAGCAGGGGCCCAGGGACTAGCGGGGGCCAGGAGACCCAGTACTTC.

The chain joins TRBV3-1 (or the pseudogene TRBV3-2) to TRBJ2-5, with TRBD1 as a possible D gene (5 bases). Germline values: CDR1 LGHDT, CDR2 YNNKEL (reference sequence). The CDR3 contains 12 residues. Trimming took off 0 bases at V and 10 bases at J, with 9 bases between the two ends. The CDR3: CASSQDRGGQYF. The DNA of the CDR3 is TGTGCCAGCAGCCAAGATAGGGGTGGCCAGTACTTC.

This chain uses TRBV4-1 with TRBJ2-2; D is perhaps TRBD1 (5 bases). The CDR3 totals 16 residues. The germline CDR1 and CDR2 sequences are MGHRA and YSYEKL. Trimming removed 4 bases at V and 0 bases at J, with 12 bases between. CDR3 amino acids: CASSLFGASNTGELFF. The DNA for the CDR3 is TGCGCCAGCAGCCTTTTTGGGGCCTCGAACACCGGGGAGCTGTTTTTT.

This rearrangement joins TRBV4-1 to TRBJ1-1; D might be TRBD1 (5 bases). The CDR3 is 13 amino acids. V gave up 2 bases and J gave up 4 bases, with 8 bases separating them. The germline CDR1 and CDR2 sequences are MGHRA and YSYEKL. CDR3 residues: CASSQQGPTEAFF. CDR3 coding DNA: TGCGCCAGCAGCCAACAGGGCCCCACTGAAGCTTTCTTT.

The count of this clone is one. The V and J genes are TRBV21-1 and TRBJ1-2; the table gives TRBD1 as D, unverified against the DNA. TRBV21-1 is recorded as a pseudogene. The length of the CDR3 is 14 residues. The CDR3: CASSNGQRPYGYTF. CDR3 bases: TGTGCCAGCAGCAACGGACAGCGACCCTATGGCTACACCTTC.

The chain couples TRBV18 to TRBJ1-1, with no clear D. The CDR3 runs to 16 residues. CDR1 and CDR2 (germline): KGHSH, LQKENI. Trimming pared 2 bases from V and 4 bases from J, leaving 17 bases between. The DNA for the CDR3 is TGTGCCAGCTCACCAGCGGGGAATCTGATTGGCACTGAAGCTTTCTTT. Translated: CASSPAGNLIGTEAFF.

The CDR3 protein is CASSLWHTGSGNTIYF. In nucleotides, the CDR3 is TGTGCCAGCAGCTTGTGGCATACAGGCTCTGGAAACACCATATATTTT. V gene TRBV5-6 combines with J gene TRBJ1-3, with D possibly being TRBD1 (5 bases). V lost 1 base and J lost 0, with 11 bases in between. The germline V gene has CDR1 SGHDT and CDR2 YYEEEE. The CDR3 contains 16 residues. The entire variable domain, with the rest obtained from reference TRBV5-6 and TRBJ1-3, is as follows: DAGVTQSPTHLIKTRGQQVTLRCSPKSGHDTVSWYQQALGQGPQFIFQYYEEEERQRGNFPDRFSGHQFPNYSSELNVNALLLGDSALYLCASSLWHTGSGNTIYFGEGSWLTVV.

The CDR3, as DNA: TGTGCCAGCAGTTTTCGGGAAAACACCATATATTTT. The encoded protein is CASSFRENTIYF. The chain joins TRBV12-3 or TRBV12-4 to TRBJ1-3; D not certain. With 3 bases removed from V and 6 bases from J, the gap between germline ends came to 6 bases. CDR3 length: 12 residues.

The CDR3 nucleotides read TGTGCCAGCAGCCCCACCGGGCCCCTATGGGGGGAACTGTTTTTT. Translated, it gives CASSPTGPLWGELFF. V usage is TRBV28 and J usage is TRBJ1-4, with D possibly being TRBD1 (5 bases). Germline V CDR1 and CDR2: MDHEN, SYDVKM. Deletions cut 6 bases from V and 12 bases from J, with 23 bases between. The CDR3 is 15 residues long.

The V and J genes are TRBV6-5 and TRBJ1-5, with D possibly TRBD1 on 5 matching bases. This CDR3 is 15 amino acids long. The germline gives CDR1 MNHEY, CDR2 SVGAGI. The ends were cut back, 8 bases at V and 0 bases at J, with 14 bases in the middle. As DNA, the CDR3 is TGTGCCAGCGCTTTCGAGACAGATAGCAATCAGCCCCAGCATTTT. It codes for CASAFETDSNQPQHF.

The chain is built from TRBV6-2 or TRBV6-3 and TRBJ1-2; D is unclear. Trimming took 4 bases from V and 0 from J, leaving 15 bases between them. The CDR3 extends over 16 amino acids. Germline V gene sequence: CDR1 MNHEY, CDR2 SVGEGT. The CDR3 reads CASSLADGDTNYGYTF. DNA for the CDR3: TGTGCCAGCAGTTTAGCCGACGGGGATACTAACTATGGCTACACCTTC.

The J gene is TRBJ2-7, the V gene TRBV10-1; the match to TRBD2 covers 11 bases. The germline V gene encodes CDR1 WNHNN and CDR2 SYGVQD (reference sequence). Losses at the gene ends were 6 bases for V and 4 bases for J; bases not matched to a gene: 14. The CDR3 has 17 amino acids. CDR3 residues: CASSIVTSGGLRYEQYV. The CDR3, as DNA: TGCGCCAGCAGCATCGTTACTAGCGGGGGCCTTAGATACGAGCAGTACGTC.

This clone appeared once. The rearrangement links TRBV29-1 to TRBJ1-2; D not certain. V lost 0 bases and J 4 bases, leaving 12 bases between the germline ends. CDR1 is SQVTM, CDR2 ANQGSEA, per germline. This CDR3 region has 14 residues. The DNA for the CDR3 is TGCAGCGTTGAAGAGCTCGGAGTTTCCTATGGCTACACCTTC. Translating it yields CSVEELGVSYGYTF.

Written as DNA, the CDR3 is TGCAGCGTACAGACAGGCAGCACAGATACGCAGTATTTT. Residues: CSVQTGSTDTQYF. The chain has TRBV29-1 and TRBJ2-3, with a possible D match to TRBD1 (6 bases). V was pared by 6 bases and J by 0 bases, with 10 bases between. Per germline, CDR1 SQVTM and CDR2 ANQGSEA. The CDR3 is 13 amino acids.

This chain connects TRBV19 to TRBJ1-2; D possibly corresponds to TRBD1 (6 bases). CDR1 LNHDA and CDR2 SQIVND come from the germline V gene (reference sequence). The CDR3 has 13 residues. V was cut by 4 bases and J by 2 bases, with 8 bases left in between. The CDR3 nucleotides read TGTGCCAGTAGTACAGGGGCGAACTATGGCTACACCTTC. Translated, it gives CASSTGANYGYTF.

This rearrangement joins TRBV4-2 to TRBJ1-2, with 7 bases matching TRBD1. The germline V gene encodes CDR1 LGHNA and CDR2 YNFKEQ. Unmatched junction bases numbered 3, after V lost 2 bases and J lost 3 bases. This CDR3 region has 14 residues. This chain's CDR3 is CASSQYDRDYGYTF. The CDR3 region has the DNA TGTGCCAGCAGCCAATACGACAGGGACTATGGCTACACCTTC.

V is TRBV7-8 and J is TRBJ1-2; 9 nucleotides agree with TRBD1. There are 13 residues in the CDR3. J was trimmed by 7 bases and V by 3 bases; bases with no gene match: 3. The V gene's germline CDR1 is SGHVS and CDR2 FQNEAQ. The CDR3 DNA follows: TGTGCCAGCAGCTTGGGACAGGGAACTGGCTACACCTTC. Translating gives CASSLGQGTGYTF.